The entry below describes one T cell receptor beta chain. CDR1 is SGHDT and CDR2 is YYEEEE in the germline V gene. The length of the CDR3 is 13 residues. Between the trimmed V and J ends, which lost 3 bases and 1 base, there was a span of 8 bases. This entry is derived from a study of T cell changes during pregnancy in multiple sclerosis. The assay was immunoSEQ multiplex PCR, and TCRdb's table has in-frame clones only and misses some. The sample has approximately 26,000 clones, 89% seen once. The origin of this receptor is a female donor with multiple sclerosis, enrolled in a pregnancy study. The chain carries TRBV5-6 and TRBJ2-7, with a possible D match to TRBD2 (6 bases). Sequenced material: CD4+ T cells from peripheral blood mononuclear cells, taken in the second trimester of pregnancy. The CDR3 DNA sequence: TGTGCCAGCAGCTGGGGACTGTCCTACGAGCAGTACTTC. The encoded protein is CASSWGLSYEQYF.